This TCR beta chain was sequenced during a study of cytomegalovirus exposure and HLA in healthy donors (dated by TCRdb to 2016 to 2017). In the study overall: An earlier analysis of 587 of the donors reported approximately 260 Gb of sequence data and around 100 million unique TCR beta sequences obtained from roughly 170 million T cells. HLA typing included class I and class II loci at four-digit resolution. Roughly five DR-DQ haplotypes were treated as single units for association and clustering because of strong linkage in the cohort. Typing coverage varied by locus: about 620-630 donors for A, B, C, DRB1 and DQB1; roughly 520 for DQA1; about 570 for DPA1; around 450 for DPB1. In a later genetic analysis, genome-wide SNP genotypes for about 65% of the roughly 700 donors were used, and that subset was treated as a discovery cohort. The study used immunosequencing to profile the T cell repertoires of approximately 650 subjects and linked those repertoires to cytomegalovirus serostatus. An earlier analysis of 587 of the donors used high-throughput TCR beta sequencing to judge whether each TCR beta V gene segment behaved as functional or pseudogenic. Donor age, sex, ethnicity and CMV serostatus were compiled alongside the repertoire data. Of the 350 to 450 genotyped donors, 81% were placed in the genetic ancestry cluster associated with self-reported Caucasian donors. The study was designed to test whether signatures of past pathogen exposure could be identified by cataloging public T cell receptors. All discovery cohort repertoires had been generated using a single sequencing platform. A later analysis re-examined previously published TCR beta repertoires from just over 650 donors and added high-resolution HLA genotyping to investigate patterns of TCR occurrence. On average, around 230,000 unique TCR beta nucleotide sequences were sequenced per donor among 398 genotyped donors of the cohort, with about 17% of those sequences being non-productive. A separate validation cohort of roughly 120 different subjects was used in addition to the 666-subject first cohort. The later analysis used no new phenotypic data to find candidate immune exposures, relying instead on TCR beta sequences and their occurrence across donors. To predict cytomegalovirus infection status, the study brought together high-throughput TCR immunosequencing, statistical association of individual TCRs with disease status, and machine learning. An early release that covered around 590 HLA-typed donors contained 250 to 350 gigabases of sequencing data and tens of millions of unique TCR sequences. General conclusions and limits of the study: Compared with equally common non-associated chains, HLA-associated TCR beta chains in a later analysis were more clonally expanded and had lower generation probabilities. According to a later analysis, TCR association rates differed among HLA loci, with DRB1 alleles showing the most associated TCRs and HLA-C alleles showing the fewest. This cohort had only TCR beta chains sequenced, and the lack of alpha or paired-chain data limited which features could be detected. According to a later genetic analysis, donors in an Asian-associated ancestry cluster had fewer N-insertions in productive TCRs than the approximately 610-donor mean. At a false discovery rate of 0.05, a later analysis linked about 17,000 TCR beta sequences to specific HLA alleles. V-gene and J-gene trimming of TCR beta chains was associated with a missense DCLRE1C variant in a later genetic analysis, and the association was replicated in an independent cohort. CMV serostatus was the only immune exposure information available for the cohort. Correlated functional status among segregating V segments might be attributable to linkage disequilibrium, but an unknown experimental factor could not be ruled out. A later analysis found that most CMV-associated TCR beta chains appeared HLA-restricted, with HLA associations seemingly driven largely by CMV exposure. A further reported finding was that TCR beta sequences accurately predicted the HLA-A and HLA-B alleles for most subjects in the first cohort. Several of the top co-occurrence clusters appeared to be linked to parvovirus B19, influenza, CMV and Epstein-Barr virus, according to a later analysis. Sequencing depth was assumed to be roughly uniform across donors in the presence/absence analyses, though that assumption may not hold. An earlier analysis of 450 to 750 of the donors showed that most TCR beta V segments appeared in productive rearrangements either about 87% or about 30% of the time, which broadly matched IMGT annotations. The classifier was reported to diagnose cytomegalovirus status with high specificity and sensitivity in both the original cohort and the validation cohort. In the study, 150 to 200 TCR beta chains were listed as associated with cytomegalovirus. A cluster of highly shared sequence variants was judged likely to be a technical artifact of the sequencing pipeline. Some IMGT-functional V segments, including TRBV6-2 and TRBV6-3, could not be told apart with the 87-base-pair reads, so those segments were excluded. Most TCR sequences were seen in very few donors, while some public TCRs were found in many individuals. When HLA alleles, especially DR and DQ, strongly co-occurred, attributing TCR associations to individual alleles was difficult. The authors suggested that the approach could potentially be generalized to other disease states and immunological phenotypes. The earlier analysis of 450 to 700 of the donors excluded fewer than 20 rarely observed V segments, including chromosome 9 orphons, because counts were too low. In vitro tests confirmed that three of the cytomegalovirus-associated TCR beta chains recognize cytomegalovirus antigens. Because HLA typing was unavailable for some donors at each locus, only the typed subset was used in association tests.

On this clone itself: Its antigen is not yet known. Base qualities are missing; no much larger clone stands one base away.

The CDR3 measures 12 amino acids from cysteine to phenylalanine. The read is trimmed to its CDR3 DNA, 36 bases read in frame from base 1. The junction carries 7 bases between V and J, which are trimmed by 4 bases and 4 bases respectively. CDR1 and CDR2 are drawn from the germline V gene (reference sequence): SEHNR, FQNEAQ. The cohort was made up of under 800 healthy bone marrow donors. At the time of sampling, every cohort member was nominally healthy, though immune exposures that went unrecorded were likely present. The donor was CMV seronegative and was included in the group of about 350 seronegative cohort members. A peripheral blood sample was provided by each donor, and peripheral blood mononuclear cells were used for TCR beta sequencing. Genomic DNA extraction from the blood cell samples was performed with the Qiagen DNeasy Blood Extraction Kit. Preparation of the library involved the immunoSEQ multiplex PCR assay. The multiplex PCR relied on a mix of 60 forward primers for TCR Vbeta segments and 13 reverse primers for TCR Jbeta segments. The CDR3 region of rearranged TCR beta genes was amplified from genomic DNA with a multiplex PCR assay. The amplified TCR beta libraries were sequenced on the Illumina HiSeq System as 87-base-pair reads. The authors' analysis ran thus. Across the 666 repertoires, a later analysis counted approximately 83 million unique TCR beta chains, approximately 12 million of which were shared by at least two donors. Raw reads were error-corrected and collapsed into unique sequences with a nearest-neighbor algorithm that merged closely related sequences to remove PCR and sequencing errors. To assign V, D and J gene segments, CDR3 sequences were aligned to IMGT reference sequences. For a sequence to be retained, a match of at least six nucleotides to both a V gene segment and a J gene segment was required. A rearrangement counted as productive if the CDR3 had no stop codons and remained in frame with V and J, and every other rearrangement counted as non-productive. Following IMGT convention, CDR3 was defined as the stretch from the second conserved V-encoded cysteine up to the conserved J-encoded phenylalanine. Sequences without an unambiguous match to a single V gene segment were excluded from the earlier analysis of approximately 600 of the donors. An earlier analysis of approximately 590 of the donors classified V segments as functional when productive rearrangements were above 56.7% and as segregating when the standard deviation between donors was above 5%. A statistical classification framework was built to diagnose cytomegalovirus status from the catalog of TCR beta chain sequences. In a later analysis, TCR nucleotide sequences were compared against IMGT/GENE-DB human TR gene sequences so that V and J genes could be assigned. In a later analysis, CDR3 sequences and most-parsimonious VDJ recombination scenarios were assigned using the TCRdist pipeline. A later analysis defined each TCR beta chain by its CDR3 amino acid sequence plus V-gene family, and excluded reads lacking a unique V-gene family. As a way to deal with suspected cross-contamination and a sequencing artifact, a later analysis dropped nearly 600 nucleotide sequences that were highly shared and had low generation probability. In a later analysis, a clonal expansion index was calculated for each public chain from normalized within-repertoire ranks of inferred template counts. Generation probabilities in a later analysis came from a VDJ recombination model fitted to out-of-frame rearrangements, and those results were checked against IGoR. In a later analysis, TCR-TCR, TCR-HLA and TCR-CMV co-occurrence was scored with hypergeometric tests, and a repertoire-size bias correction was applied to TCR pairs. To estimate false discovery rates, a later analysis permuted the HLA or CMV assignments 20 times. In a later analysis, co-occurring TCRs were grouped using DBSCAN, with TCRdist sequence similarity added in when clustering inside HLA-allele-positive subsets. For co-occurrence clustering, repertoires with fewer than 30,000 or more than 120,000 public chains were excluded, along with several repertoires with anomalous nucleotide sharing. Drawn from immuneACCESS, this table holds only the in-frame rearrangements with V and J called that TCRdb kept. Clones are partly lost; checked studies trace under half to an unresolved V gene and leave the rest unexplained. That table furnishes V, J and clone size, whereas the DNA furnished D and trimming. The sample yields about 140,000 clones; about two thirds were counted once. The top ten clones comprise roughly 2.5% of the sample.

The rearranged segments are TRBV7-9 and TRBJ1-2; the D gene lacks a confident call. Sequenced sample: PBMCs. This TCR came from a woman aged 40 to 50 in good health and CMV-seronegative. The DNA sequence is TGTGCCAGCAGCTCCCACACCTATGGCTACACCTTC. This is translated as CASSSHTYGYTF.